The next 3 T cell receptor beta chains were all read from a single sample in a study of PD-1 blockade in classical Hodgkin lymphoma. Following autologous stem cell transplantation, relapse occurred in every patient, and exposure to brentuximab vedotin varied. The data were produced by immunoSEQ multiplex PCR, yet TCRdb's version contains in-frame clones alone and is incomplete. The table lists 60,000 to 75,000 clones, roughly nine tenths of them singletons, with about 8.8% in the top ten. Sequenced here: peripheral blood mononuclear cells (PBMCs), sampled at baseline. The origin of the receptors is a human donor with classical Hodgkin lymphoma.

The chain employs TRBV19 and TRBJ1-5, with D unresolved. The CDR3 is 13 residues long. V was pared by 6 bases and J by 7 bases, with 13 bases between. Germline CDR1 reads LNHDA; CDR2 reads SQIVND (reference sequence). This CDR3 is CASSRTVIQPQHF. DNA of the CDR3: TGTGCCAGTAGCCGAACGGTAATCCAGCCCCAGCATTTT. The full variable domain, in which reference TRBV19 and TRBJ1-5 provide the parts outside the CDR3, is DGGITQSPKYLFRKEGQNVTLSCEQNLNHDAMYWYRQDPGQGLRLIYYSQIVNDFQKGDIAEGYSVSREKKESFPLTVTSAQKNPTAFYLCASSRTVIQPQHFGDGTRLSIL.

The chain employs TRBV27 and TRBJ1-6, with D tentatively TRBD1 (5 bases). Per the germline V gene, CDR1 is MNHEY and CDR2 is SMNVEV (reference sequence). Trimming took 4 bases from V and 6 from J, leaving 22 bases between them. This CDR3 has 18 amino acids. CDR3 in DNA: TGTGCCAGCAGTTGGCGGGGGGAGTGGGGCAAGAGTAATTCACCCCTCCACTTT. It yields the protein CASSWRGEWGKSNSPLHF.

This clone is deemed medium-sized. This chain's CDR3 is CASSPAAGVAGNTIYF. The DNA of the CDR3 is TGTGCCAGCTCACCAGCGGCAGGGGTGGCCGGAAACACCATATATTTT. This sequence joins TRBV18 and TRBJ1-3; D may be TRBD1 (6 bases). The V gene lost 2 bases and the J gene lost 4 bases, with 15 bases spanning the gap. The CDR3 has 16 amino acids. Germline loops: CDR1 KGHSH, CDR2 LQKENI.